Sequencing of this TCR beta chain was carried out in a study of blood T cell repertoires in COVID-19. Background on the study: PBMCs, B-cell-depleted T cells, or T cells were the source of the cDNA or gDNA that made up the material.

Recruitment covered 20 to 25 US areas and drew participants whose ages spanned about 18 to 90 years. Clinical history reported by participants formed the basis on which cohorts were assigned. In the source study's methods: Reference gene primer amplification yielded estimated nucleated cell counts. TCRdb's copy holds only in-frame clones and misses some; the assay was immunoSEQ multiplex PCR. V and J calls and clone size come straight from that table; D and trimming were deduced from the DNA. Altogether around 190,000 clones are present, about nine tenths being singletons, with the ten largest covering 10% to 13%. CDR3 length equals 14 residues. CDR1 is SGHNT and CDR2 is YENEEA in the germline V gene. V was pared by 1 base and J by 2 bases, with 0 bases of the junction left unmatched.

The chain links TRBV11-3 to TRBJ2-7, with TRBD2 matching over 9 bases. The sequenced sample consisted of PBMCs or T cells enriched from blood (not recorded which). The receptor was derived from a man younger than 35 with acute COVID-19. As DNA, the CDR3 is TGTGCCAGCAGCTTAGTAGCGGGAGCCTACGAGCAGTACTTC. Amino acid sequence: CASSLVAGAYEQYF.